This is a list of T cell receptor beta chains from one sample in a study of blood T cell repertoires in COVID-19. Some clones are missing from TCRdb's copy, which holds only in-frame ones; the method was immunoSEQ multiplex PCR. The sample holds 200,000 to 250,000 clones; 80% to 85% are singletons and the top ten take more than 2.5%. The sample taken for sequencing was peripheral blood. The receptors come from a woman aged 25 to 39 who had recovered from COVID-19. Each CDR3 is given with its conserved first and last residue. D genes are given only for firm matches. Clone size is stated in some rows and not others, as once, few, many or a class when expanded.

cdr3_aa: CASSQRTTQETQYF
cdr3_nt: TGCGCCAGCAGTCAAAGGACTACCCAAGAGACCCAGTACTTC
d_call: .
clone_size: .
j_call: TRBJ2-5
v_call: TRBV23-1

cdr3_aa: CASSRLAGYEQYF
cdr3_nt: TGTGCCAGCAGCCGACTAGCGGGATACGAGCAGTACTTC
d_call: TRBD2
clone_size: few
j_call: TRBJ2-7
v_call: TRBV6-6

cdr3_aa: CAWTLGSPGANVLTF
cdr3_nt: TGTGCCTGGACTTTGGGGAGTCCCGGGGCCAACGTCCTGACTTTC
d_call: .
clone_size: .
j_call: TRBJ2-6
v_call: TRBV30

cdr3_aa: CASSASRQGWEKLFF
cdr3_nt: TGTGCCAGCAGCGCCTCTCGGCAGGGCTGGGAAAAACTGTTTTTT
d_call: .
clone_size: .
j_call: TRBJ1-4
v_call: TRBV9

cdr3_aa: CASRGQVGGNTEAFF
cdr3_nt: TGCGCCAGCAGAGGACAGGTCGGAGGGAACACTGAAGCTTTCTTT
d_call: TRBD1
clone_size: .
j_call: TRBJ1-1
v_call: TRBV5-1

cdr3_aa: CASITNPGTYNEQFF
cdr3_nt: TGTGCCAGCATCACCAACCCGGGGACCTACAATGAGCAGTTCTTC
d_call: .
clone_size: .
j_call: TRBJ2-1
v_call: TRBV7-9

cdr3_aa: CASSLGSSPSRDGYTF
cdr3_nt: TGCGCCAGCAGCTTGGGGTCATCTCCAAGCCGGGATGGCTACACCTTC
d_call: .
clone_size: .
j_call: TRBJ1-2
v_call: TRBV5-1

cdr3_aa: CASRGDNYEQYF
cdr3_nt: TGCGCCAGCAGGGGGGACAACTACGAGCAGTACTTC
d_call: .
clone_size: .
j_call: TRBJ2-7
v_call: TRBV5-1

cdr3_aa: CASSPWTIVSGELFF
cdr3_nt: TGCGCCAGCAGTCCATGGACAATAGTGTCCGGGGAGCTGTTTTTT
d_call: .
clone_size: .
j_call: TRBJ2-2
v_call: TRBV23-1

cdr3_aa: CASSLAQAGTDTQYF
cdr3_nt: TGCGCCAGCAGCTTGGCACAGGCCGGCACAGATACGCAGTATTTT
d_call: .
clone_size: .
j_call: TRBJ2-3
v_call: TRBV5-1

cdr3_aa: CASSRQGYSNQPQHF
cdr3_nt: TGTGCCAGCAGTCGACAGGGCTATAGCAATCAGCCCCAGCATTTT
d_call: TRBD1
clone_size: .
j_call: TRBJ1-5
v_call: TRBV6-5

cdr3_aa: CASSYMGQAGNTIYF
cdr3_nt: TGTGCCAGCAGCTATATGGGACAGGCTGGAAACACCATATATTTT
d_call: TRBD1
clone_size: .
j_call: TRBJ1-3
v_call: TRBV28

cdr3_aa: CSASSEGVSYGYTF
cdr3_nt: TGCAGTGCGAGTTCCGAAGGGGTGAGCTATGGCTACACCTTC
d_call: .
clone_size: .
j_call: TRBJ1-2
v_call: TRBV20-1

cdr3_aa: CAISWATSGEGTQYF
cdr3_nt: TGTGCCATCAGTTGGGCGACTAGCGGGGAGGGGACCCAGTACTTC
d_call: TRBD2
clone_size: few
j_call: TRBJ2-5
v_call: TRBV10-3

cdr3_aa: CASSVEAGELFF
cdr3_nt: TGTGCCAGCAGCGTGGAGGCCGGGGAGCTGTTTTTT
d_call: .
clone_size: .
j_call: TRBJ2-2
v_call: TRBV9

cdr3_aa: CASSPAGTSGASGEQFF
cdr3_nt: TGCGCCAGCAGCCCCGCCGGGACTAGCGGAGCTTCCGGTGAGCAGTTCTTC
d_call: TRBD2
clone_size: .
j_call: TRBJ2-1
v_call: TRBV5-1

cdr3_aa: CAWSTPTGATRAFF
cdr3_nt: TGTGCCTGGAGTACTCCGACAGGGGCGACGAGAGCTTTCTTT
d_call: TRBD1
clone_size: .
j_call: TRBJ1-1
v_call: TRBV30

cdr3_aa: CASSRLGTANTEAFF
cdr3_nt: TGTGCCAGCAGCCGCCTGGGGACAGCCAACACTGAAGCTTTCTTT
d_call: TRBD1
clone_size: .
j_call: TRBJ1-1
v_call: TRBV3-1/TRBV3-2

cdr3_aa: CASAQAGGRNGEQYF
cdr3_nt: TGTGCCAGCGCCCAGGCGGGGGGCCGGAACGGGGAGCAGTACTTC
d_call: TRBD2
clone_size: .
j_call: TRBJ2-7
v_call: TRBV18

cdr3_aa: CASSSSPDRTEKLFF
cdr3_nt: TGTGCCAGCAGTTCCTCACCGGACAGGACGGAAAAACTGTTTTTT
d_call: TRBD1
clone_size: .
j_call: TRBJ1-4
v_call: TRBV6-5

cdr3_aa: CASSRLGGSSSYNEQFF
cdr3_nt: TGTGCCAGCAGCCGCCTCGGCGGATCGAGCTCCTACAATGAGCAGTTCTTC
d_call: .
clone_size: .
j_call: TRBJ2-1
v_call: TRBV14

cdr3_aa: CASSPGLLYEQYF
cdr3_nt: TGTGCCAGTAGTCCAGGACTCCTCTACGAGCAGTACTTC
d_call: .
clone_size: .
j_call: TRBJ2-7
v_call: TRBV19

cdr3_aa: CASSRATSGRGSFDEQFF
cdr3_nt: TGTGCCAGCAGCCGTGCGACTAGCGGGAGGGGTAGCTTTGATGAGCAGTTCTTC
d_call: TRBD2
clone_size: .
j_call: TRBJ2-1
v_call: TRBV11-2

cdr3_aa: CASSPGGDQPQHF
cdr3_nt: TGTGCCAGCTCACCAGGGGGGGATCAGCCCCAGCATTTT
d_call: .
clone_size: .
j_call: TRBJ1-5
v_call: TRBV18

cdr3_aa: CAWSVETGGSYNEQFF
cdr3_nt: TGTGCCTGGAGTGTTGAGACAGGGGGCTCCTACAATGAGCAGTTCTTC
d_call: TRBD1
clone_size: .
j_call: TRBJ2-1
v_call: TRBV30

cdr3_aa: CASSWTGDSNYEQYF
cdr3_nt: TGTGCCAGCAGTTGGACAGGGGACTCCAACTACGAGCAGTACTTC
d_call: TRBD1
clone_size: once
j_call: TRBJ2-7
v_call: TRBV2

cdr3_aa: CASSDWQGVLYEQYF
cdr3_nt: TGTGCCAGCAGTGACTGGCAGGGGGTTTTGTACGAGCAGTACTTC
d_call: TRBD1
clone_size: .
j_call: TRBJ2-7
v_call: TRBV6-4

cdr3_aa: CASSSVTGTNEKLFF
cdr3_nt: TGCGCCAGCAGCTCGGTAACGGGAACTAATGAAAAACTGTTTTTT
d_call: .
clone_size: .
j_call: TRBJ1-4
v_call: TRBV5-1

cdr3_aa: CASIRDAGVGREQYF
cdr3_nt: TGTGCCAGCATAAGGGATGCGGGAGTAGGGCGCGAGCAGTACTTC
d_call: TRBD2
clone_size: .
j_call: TRBJ2-7
v_call: TRBV6-5

cdr3_aa: CASRVDRGLLEQYF
cdr3_nt: TGTGCCAGCAGAGTTGACAGGGGGCTATTGGAGCAGTACTTC
d_call: TRBD1
clone_size: few
j_call: TRBJ2-7
v_call: TRBV6-5

cdr3_aa: CASSLSREQYF
cdr3_nt: TGTGCCAGCAGCTTGTCCCGGGAGCAGTACTTC
d_call: .
clone_size: .
j_call: TRBJ2-7
v_call: TRBV5-6

cdr3_aa: CASSYSHIGGRPPEQYF
cdr3_nt: TGTGCCAGCAGTTACTCGCATATAGGCGGGAGGCCGCCCGAGCAGTACTTC
d_call: TRBD2
clone_size: .
j_call: TRBJ2-7
v_call: TRBV6-2/TRBV6-3

cdr3_aa: CASSRQGNSPLHF
cdr3_nt: TGTGCCAGTAGCCGACAGGGCAATTCACCCCTCCACTTT
d_call: TRBD1
clone_size: .
j_call: TRBJ1-6
v_call: TRBV19

cdr3_aa: CASSPRGVAFF
cdr3_nt: TGTGCCAGCAGCCCCCGGGGGGTAGCTTTCTTT
d_call: .
clone_size: few
j_call: TRBJ1-1
v_call: TRBV7-9

cdr3_aa: CASSPRDRGQETQYF
cdr3_nt: TGTGCCAGCTCACCACGGGACAGGGGGCAGGAGACCCAGTACTTC
d_call: TRBD1
clone_size: once
j_call: TRBJ2-5
v_call: TRBV18

cdr3_aa: CASSVSSEQYF
cdr3_nt: TGTGCCAGCAGTGTTAGTTCCGAGCAGTACTTC
d_call: .
clone_size: .
j_call: TRBJ2-7
v_call: TRBV2

cdr3_aa: CASSSPPGVGLAGADNEQFF
cdr3_nt: TGTGCCAGCAGCTCACCCCCGGGGGTTGGACTAGCGGGAGCCGACAATGAGCAGTTCTTC
d_call: TRBD2
clone_size: .
j_call: TRBJ2-1
v_call: TRBV5-4

cdr3_aa: CASSLVRGAGNSPLHF
cdr3_nt: TGTGCCAGCAGTCTGGTGAGGGGCGCGGGGAATTCACCCCTCCACTTT
d_call: .
clone_size: .
j_call: TRBJ1-6
v_call: TRBV28

cdr3_aa: CSAGQGEAFF
cdr3_nt: TGCAGTGCTGGACAGGGAGAAGCTTTCTTT
d_call: TRBD1
clone_size: .
j_call: TRBJ1-1
v_call: TRBV20-1

cdr3_aa: CASSVGQGGNSPLHF
cdr3_nt: TGTGCCAGCAGCGTAGGACAGGGCGGCAATTCACCCCTCCACTTT
d_call: TRBD1
clone_size: once
j_call: TRBJ1-6
v_call: TRBV9

cdr3_aa: CASKYTGVATNEKLFF
cdr3_nt: TGTGCCAGCAAGTACACAGGGGTAGCGACTAATGAAAAACTGTTTTTT
d_call: TRBD1
clone_size: .
j_call: TRBJ1-4
v_call: TRBV6-6

cdr3_aa: CAWNADTGELFF
cdr3_nt: TGTGCCTGGAACGCAGACACCGGGGAGCTGTTTTTT
d_call: .
clone_size: .
j_call: TRBJ2-2
v_call: TRBV30

cdr3_aa: CASSSRTGMNTEAFF
cdr3_nt: TGTGCCAGCAGCTCTCGGACAGGGATGAACACTGAAGCTTTCTTT
d_call: TRBD1
clone_size: .
j_call: TRBJ1-1
v_call: TRBV7-9

cdr3_aa: CASSPLFTSGTGKTQYF
cdr3_nt: TGTGCCAGCAGTCCCCTATTCACTAGCGGGACGGGGAAGACCCAGTACTTC
d_call: TRBD2
clone_size: many
j_call: TRBJ2-5
v_call: TRBV27

cdr3_aa: CAGPTGPNTEAFF
cdr3_nt: TGTGCCGGCCCAACAGGGCCGAACACTGAAGCTTTCTTT
d_call: .
clone_size: .
j_call: TRBJ1-1
v_call: TRBV2

cdr3_aa: CAWSVSGRSYEQYF
cdr3_nt: TGTGCCTGGAGCGTTAGCGGGAGGTCCTACGAGCAGTACTTC
d_call: TRBD2
clone_size: .
j_call: TRBJ2-7
v_call: TRBV30

cdr3_aa: CASSQGVVAGVGEQFF
cdr3_nt: TGTGCCAGCAGCCAAGGGGTGGTAGCGGGAGTAGGAGAGCAGTTCTTC
d_call: TRBD2
clone_size: .
j_call: TRBJ2-1
v_call: TRBV9

cdr3_aa: CASSLGLAGTLSTDTQYF
cdr3_nt: TGCGCCAGCAGCTTGGGACTAGCGGGAACCCTTAGCACAGATACGCAGTATTTT
d_call: TRBD2
clone_size: .
j_call: TRBJ2-3
v_call: TRBV5-1

cdr3_aa: CASRPPRWDTQYF
cdr3_nt: TGTGCCAGCAGGCCACCCCGGTGGGATACGCAGTATTTT
d_call: .
clone_size: once
j_call: TRBJ2-3
v_call: TRBV27

cdr3_aa: CASSLFLQTTNEKLFF
cdr3_nt: TGTGCCAGCAGTTTATTTCTTCAGACAACTAATGAAAAACTGTTTTTT
d_call: .
clone_size: .
j_call: TRBJ1-4
v_call: TRBV28

cdr3_aa: CASSPGQSSGKLFF
cdr3_nt: TGCGCCAGCAGCCCGGGACAGAGTAGCGGAAAACTGTTTTTT
d_call: TRBD1
clone_size: .
j_call: TRBJ1-4
v_call: TRBV5-1

cdr3_aa: CASSLAGTGIHEQYF
cdr3_nt: TGCGCCAGCAGCCTGGCCGGGACAGGGATCCACGAGCAGTACTTC
d_call: TRBD1
clone_size: .
j_call: TRBJ2-7
v_call: TRBV5-1

cdr3_aa: CASSVGVRGTGANYGYTF
cdr3_nt: TGTGCCAGCAGCGTAGGGGTCAGGGGGACAGGAGCTAACTATGGCTACACCTTC
d_call: TRBD1
clone_size: .
j_call: TRBJ1-2
v_call: TRBV9

cdr3_aa: CASSPEGRLETQYF
cdr3_nt: TGTGCCAGCAGTCCGGAGGGGCGGTTAGAGACCCAGTACTTC
d_call: .
clone_size: .
j_call: TRBJ2-5
v_call: TRBV28

cdr3_aa: CASSRDSGSSEAQYF
cdr3_nt: TGTGCCAGCTCACGTGATAGCGGGAGTTCAGAGGCGCAGTATTTT
d_call: TRBD2
clone_size: once
j_call: TRBJ2-3
v_call: TRBV18